What follows are 5 T cell receptor beta chains derived from one specimen sequenced in a study of regulatory T cells in long-lasting Graves disease. Assembly of TCR beta libraries relied on iRepertoire HTBI primers together with Arm-PCR of CDR3 regions. TCRdb analysed the multiplex PCR reads with MiXCR anew, one entry per CDR3 protein. Found here are 350,000 to 450,000 distinct CDR3 sequences, approximately 22% of them singletons; the top ten hold more than 13%. Time point denoted: persistent/refractory GD, antithyroid drugs over 5 years with positive TRAb. Generation of the TCR library employed RNA extracted from PBMCs. Sequencing used peripheral blood mononuclear cells (PBMCs), obtained when the disease was refractory, from a patient treated with antithyroid drugs. The origin of the receptors is a female donor with Graves disease.

The J gene is TRBJ2-3, the V gene TRBV28; TRBD1 aligns across 9 bases. V dropped 5 bases and J dropped 3; count of bases not matched to a gene: 6. The CDR3 is 15 amino acids. Per germline, CDR1 MDHEN and CDR2 SYDVKM. CDR3 sequence: CASSESGQGTDTQYF. The CDR3 DNA is TGTGCCAGCAGTGAATCGGGACAGGGTACAGATACGCAGTATTTT. Supplemented by reference TRBV28 and TRBJ2-3, the full variable domain reads DVKVTQSSRYLVKRTGEKVFLECVQDMDHENMFWYRQDPGLGLRLIYFSYDVKMKEKGDIPEGYSVSREKKERFSLILESASTNQTSMYLCASSESGQGTDTQYFGPGTRLTVL.

This clonotype was found a few times. The rearrangement links TRBV5-1 to TRBJ1-5; TRBD1 matches at 8 bases. The CDR3 has 17 residues. V was pared by 0 bases and J by 1 base, with 6 bases of the junction left unmatched. The germline gives CDR1 SGHRS, CDR2 YFSETQ. CDR3 in amino acids: CASSLGPTGESNQPQHF. For the CDR3, the DNA is TGCGCCAGCAGCTTGGGGCCGACAGGGGAGAGCAATCAGCCCCAGCATTTT.

This clonotype was counted at least ten times. The chain carries TRBV11-1 and TRBJ1-6, with 7 nucleotides matching TRBD1. In germline, CDR1 is SGHAT, CDR2 FQDESV (reference sequence). V gave up 0 bases and J gave up 7 bases; unmatched junction bases: 3. The CDR3 runs 15 residues. The CDR3 DNA is TGTGCCAGCAGCTTAGCGCGCAGGGGGAATTCACCCCTCCACTTT. It codes for CASSLARRGNSPLHF.

Ten or more counts support this clonotype. This sequence joins TRBV28 and TRBJ1-2; 8 nucleotides agree with TRBD1. V lost 6 bases to trimming and J lost 6 bases; unmatched junction nucleotides: 6. The CDR3 totals 13 residues. Per the germline V gene, CDR1 is MDHEN and CDR2 is SYDVKM. The CDR3 DNA is TGTGCCAGCAGGCTGGACAGGGTCAATGGCTACACCTTC. Amino acid sequence: CASRLDRVNGYTF.

This clonotype showed up just a few times. A much larger clone differs from this one at a single base, so this may be a read error. The rearrangement uses TRBV2 and TRBJ1-6; possible D gene TRBD1, 5 bases. CDR1 and CDR2 from the germline V gene are SNHLY and FYNNEI. The V end was cut by 1 base, the J end by 9 bases, with 22 bases between. The CDR3 length is 18 residues. DNA for the CDR3: TGTGCCAGCAGTGAAGTTAGGGTCGGGGCAGGGAACGGTTCACCCCTCCACTTT. It codes for CASSEVRVGAGNGSPLHF.